This T cell receptor beta chain was captured in a study of blood T cells in healthy people across ages. Study-level results: Across the age range, TCR beta diversity per million T cells fell in a roughly linear way. Higher diversity and more naive CD4+ cells were features of long-lived donors, compared to aged donors.

V lost 3 bases and J lost 8, with 7 bases in between. This CDR3 is 10 amino acids long. Germline V gene sequence: CDR1 DFQATT, CDR2 SNEGSKA (reference sequence). Comments on this clonotype: Its antigen is currently unknown.

Through a sample-barcoded 5' primer and a J-beta primer mix, a second PCR was run for roughly 6 to 12 cycles. Unique molecular identifiers of 12 random nucleotides labeled each cDNA. Every sample gave at least 2.5 million paired-end reads containing CDR3. Each CDR3 protein is one row after TCRdb ran MiXCR on the 5' RACE reads. The table records approximately 800,000 distinct CDR3 sequences, roughly 60% of them present only once. The chain joins TRBV20-1 to TRBJ1-1; D is uncertain. Sequencing was carried out using blood. The TCR originated in a man aged 30 to 45 in good health. The CDR3 nucleotides are TGCAGTGCTAGCAAGCAGGAAGCTTTCTTT. This gives the protein CSASKQEAFF.